This T cell receptor (beta chain) came from a study of blood T cell repertoires in COVID-19. Produced via immunoSEQ multiplex PCR; TCRdb's table is partial and in-frame only. Here the sample spans about 64,000 clones, about 76% being singletons. The CDR3 loop spans 17 amino acids. From germline, CDR1 is LNHDA and CDR2 SQIVND (reference sequence). Unmatched junction bases numbered 16, after V lost 5 bases and J lost 3 bases. Source material: peripheral blood. The chain recombines TRBV19 with TRBJ2-7; 7 nucleotides match TRBD2. The receptor's source is a human donor in a cohort sampled during active COVID-19. CDR3 sequence (DNA): TGTGCCAGTAGTCCCCGAGGGAAGAGCGGGGTAAGCTACGAGCAGTACTTC. Amino acids: CASSPRGKSGVSYEQYF.